This T cell receptor beta chain came from a study of blood T cell repertoires in COVID-19. Generated by immunoSEQ multiplex PCR, the TCRdb table keeps only in-frame clones and is missing some. This table holds around 100,000 clones, roughly 85% found once. V dropped 4 bases and J dropped 3; count of bases not matched to a gene: 7. The CDR3 loop spans 15 amino acids. CDR1 and CDR2 from the germline V gene are SGHTS and YDEGEE. The source of this sequence is a man aged 40-55 years with acute or convalescent COVID-19. Sequencing input: peripheral blood. The chain is built from TRBV5-8 and TRBJ1-5, with TRBD1 matching over 7 bases. The CDR3 coding sequence is TGTGCCAGCAGCCCTAGGACAGGCACCAATCAGCCCCAGCATTTT. This translates into CASSPRTGTNQPQHF.